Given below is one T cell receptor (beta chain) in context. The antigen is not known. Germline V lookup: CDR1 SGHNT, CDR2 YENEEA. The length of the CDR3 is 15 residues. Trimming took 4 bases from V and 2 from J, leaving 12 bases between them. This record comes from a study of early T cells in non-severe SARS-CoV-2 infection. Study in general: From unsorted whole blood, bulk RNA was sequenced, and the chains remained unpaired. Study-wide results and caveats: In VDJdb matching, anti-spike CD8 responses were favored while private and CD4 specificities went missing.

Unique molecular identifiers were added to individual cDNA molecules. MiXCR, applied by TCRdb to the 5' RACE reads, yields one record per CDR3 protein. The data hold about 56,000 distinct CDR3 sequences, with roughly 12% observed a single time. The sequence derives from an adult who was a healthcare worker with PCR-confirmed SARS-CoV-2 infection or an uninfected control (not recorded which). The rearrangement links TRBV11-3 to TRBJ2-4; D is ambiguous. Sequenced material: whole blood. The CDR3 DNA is TGTGCCAGCAGCTCCACCAGTTATACCAAAAACATTCAGTACTTC. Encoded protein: CASSSTSYTKNIQYF.